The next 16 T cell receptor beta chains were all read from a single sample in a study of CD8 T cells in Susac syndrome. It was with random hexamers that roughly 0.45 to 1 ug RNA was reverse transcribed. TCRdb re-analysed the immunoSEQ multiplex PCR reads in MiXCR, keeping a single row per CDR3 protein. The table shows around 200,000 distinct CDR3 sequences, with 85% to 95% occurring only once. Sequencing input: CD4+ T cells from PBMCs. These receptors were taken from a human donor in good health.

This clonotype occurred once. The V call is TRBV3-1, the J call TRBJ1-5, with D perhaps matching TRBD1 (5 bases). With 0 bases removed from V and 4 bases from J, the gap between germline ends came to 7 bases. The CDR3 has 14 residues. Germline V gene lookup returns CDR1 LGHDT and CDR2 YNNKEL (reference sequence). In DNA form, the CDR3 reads TGTGCCAGCAGCCAAGATTGGGGGAATCAGCCCCAGCATTTT. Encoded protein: CASSQDWGNQPQHF.

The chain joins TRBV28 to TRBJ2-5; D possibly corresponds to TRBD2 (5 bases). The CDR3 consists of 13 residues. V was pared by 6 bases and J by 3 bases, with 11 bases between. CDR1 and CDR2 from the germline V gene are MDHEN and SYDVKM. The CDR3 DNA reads TGTGCCAGCAGGCAGGACTGGGAAGAGACCCAGTACTTC. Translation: CASRQDWEETQYF.

CDR3 bases: TGCGCCAGCAGCTTGGACGGACGAGACACTGAAGCTTTCTTT. Residues: CASSLDGRDTEAFF. The chain joins TRBV5-1 to TRBJ1-1; D is uncertain. The V end lost 0 bases, the J end lost 3 bases, and 9 bases lay between the germline ends. CDR1 SGHRS and CDR2 YFSETQ come from the germline V gene. The CDR3 runs 14 residues.

Written as DNA, the CDR3 is TGTGCCAGCAGCTTGGGGCGGGGGGGCGTTCCTAGCACAGATACGCAGTATTTT. Amino acid sequence: CASSLGRGGVPSTDTQYF. V usage is TRBV7-2 and J usage is TRBJ2-3; 9 bases line up with TRBD2. J was trimmed by 0 bases and V by 3 bases; bases with no gene match: 10. The CDR3 spans 18 residues. CDR1 is SGHTA and CDR2 is FQGNSA in the germline V gene.

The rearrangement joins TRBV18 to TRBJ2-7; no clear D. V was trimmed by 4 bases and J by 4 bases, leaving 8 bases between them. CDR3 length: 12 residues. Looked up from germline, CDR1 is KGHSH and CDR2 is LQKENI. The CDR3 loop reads CASSLSGYEQYV. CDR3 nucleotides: TGTGCCAGCTCACTGTCCGGGTACGAGCAGTACGTC.

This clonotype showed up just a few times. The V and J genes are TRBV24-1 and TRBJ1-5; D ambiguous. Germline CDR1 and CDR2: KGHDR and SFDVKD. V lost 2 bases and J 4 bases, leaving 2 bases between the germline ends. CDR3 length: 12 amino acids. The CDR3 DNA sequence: TGTGCCACCAGTGATTCTAATCAGCCCCAGCATTTT. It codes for CATSDSNQPQHF.

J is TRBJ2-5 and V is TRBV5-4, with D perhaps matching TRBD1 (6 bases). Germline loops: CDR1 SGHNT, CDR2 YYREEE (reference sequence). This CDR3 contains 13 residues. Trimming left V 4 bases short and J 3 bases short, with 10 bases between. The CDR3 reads CASSEKGEETQYF. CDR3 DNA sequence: TGTGCCAGCAGCGAGAAGGGGGAAGAGACCCAGTACTTC.

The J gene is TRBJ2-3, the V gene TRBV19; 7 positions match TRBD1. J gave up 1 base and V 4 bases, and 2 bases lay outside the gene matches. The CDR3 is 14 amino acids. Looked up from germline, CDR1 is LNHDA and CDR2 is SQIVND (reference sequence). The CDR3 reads CASSRDRGTDTQYF. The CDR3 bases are TGTGCCAGTAGTAGAGACAGGGGCACAGATACGCAGTATTTT.

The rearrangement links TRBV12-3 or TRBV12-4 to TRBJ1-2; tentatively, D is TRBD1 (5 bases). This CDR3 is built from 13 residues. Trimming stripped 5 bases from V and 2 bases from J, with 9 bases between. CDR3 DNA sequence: TGTGCCAGCAGTCTGGACACGAACTATGGCTACACCTTC. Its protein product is CASSLDTNYGYTF.

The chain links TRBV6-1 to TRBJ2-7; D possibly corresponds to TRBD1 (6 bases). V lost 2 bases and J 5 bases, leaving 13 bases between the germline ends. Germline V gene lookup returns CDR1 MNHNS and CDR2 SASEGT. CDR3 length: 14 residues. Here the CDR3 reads CASSERYRADEQYV. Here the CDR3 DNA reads TGTGCCAGCAGTGAACGGTACAGGGCGGACGAGCAGTACGTC.

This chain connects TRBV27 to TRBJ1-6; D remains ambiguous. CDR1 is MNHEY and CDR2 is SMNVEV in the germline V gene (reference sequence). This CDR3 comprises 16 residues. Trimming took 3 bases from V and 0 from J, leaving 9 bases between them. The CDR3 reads CASSFGQSSYNSPLHF. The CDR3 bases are TGTGCCAGCAGTTTTGGGCAAAGCTCCTATAATTCACCCCTCCACTTT.

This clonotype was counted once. The CDR3 region is CASRGSSTDTQYF. Here the CDR3 DNA reads TGTGCCAGCAGGGGCTCTAGCACAGATACGCAGTATTTT. This sequence joins TRBV2 and TRBJ2-3; no definite D call. The V gene's germline CDR1 is SNHLY and CDR2 FYNNEI. Trimming removed 6 bases from V and 0 bases from J, with 7 bases in between. The CDR3 runs 13 residues.

CDR3 protein: CSARGPGDWAFF. The DNA of the CDR3 is TGCAGTGCTAGGGGCCCGGGTGATTGGGCTTTCTTT. The gene calls are TRBV20-1 and TRBJ1-1; D gene ambiguous. The CDR3 spans 12 residues. Trimming pared 3 bases from V and 11 bases from J, leaving 16 bases between. The germline V gene encodes CDR1 DFQATT and CDR2 SNEGSKA (reference sequence).

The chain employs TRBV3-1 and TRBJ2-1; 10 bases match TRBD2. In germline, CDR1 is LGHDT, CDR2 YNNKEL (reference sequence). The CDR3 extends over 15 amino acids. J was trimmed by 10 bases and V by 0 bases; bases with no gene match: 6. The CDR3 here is CASSQEGTSEMEQFF. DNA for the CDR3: TGTGCCAGCAGCCAAGAGGGGACTAGCGAGATGGAGCAGTTCTTC.

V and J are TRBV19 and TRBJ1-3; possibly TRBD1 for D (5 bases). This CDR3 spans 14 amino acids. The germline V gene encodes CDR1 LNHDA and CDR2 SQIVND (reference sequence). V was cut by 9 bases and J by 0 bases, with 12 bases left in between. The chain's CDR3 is CASNLDSSGNTIYF. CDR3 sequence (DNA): TGTGCCAGCAACCTCGACAGCTCTGGAAACACCATATATTTT.

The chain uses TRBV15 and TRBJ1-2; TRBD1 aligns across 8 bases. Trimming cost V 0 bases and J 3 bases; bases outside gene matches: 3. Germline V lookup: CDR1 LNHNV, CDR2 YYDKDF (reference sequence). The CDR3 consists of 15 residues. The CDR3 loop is CATSRETGVDYGYTF. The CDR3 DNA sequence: TGTGCCACCAGCAGAGAGACAGGGGTGGACTATGGCTACACCTTC.